This T cell receptor beta chain was identified during a study of glioma-infiltrating T cells. This clonotype turned up a few times. TCR alpha and beta CDR3 regions were amplified from RNA using iRepertoire nested multiplex PCR. TCRdb processed the multiplex PCR reads anew with MiXCR; each CDR3 protein has one entry. The top ten clones hold around a quarter of a sample with about 130,000 distinct CDR3 sequences, around 23% of them seen once. Trimming removed 2 bases at V and 2 bases at J, with 15 bases between. Germline V CDR1 and CDR2: MNHNS, SASEGT. The CDR3 length is 16 residues. The sample taken for sequencing was glioma tissue, nonneoplastic brain tissue, or PBMCs (not recorded which). The clonotype comes from a human donor with low-grade glioma or glioblastoma, undergoing nonglioma brain surgery, or in good health (not recorded which). J is TRBJ2-5 and V is TRBV6-1; possible D gene TRBD1, 6 bases. The DNA for the CDR3 is TGTGCCAGCAGTGAACCCGCAGGGGACCTACAAGAGACCCAGTACTTC. Encoded protein: CASSEPAGDLQETQYF.